Shown below are 22 T cell receptor beta chains from a single sample sequenced in a study of read filtering for tumor transcriptome and immune sequencing. The library was built from about 370 ng RNA with molecular barcoded adaptors for alpha/delta and beta/gamma chains. TCRdb fed the reads into MiXCR, producing one record per CDR3 protein. The sample lists around 130,000 distinct CDR3 sequences, approximately 13% occurring once. The material sequenced was a population of CD138-negative cells sorted from bone marrow. These receptors were collected from a donor at least 40 years old with multiple myeloma.

This rearrangement joins TRBV2 to TRBJ1-1; maybe TRBD1 (5 bases). CDR1 is SNHLY and CDR2 is FYNNEI in the germline V gene. The CDR3 is 12 amino acids. Trimming stripped 8 bases from V and 4 bases from J, with 11 bases between. CDR3 nucleotides: TGTGCCAGCGCGAGGGGAGGCACTGAAGCTTTCTTT. Its protein is CASARGGTEAFF.

This clonotype was detected a few times. The V gene is TRBV7-8, the J gene TRBJ2-6; unclear D gene. Trimming removed 8 bases from V and 0 bases from J, with 11 bases in between. CDR3 length equals 15 residues. In germline, CDR1 is SGHVS, CDR2 FQNEAQ. CDR3: CASWADASGANVLTF. CDR3 in DNA: TGTGCCAGCTGGGCAGACGCCTCTGGGGCCAACGTCCTGACTTTC.

This clonotype was seen repeatedly, ten times or more. In DNA form, the CDR3 reads TGCAGTGCCAACGGACTAGCGGGAGTTTCAGATACGCAGTATTTT. It encodes CSANGLAGVSDTQYF. The V call is TRBV20-1, the J call TRBJ2-3; 13 bases align to TRBD2. CDR1 is DFQATT, CDR2 SNEGSKA, per germline (reference sequence). This CDR3 comprises 15 residues. The V segment lost 6 bases and the J segment 4 bases; nucleotides outside the gene matches: 7.

The V call is TRBV5-5, the J call TRBJ2-2, with TRBD1 identical over 9 bases. Germline CDR1 SGHKS, CDR2 YYEKEE (reference sequence). CDR3 length: 15 residues. V shed 4 bases and J 6 bases; nucleotides not matched to a gene: 7. The CDR3 DNA reads TGTGCCAGCAGCCGCGCGACAGGGGGTGCCGGGGAGCTGTTTTTT. This translates into CASSRATGGAGELFF.

CDR3 in amino acids: CASSFREPNTGELFF. CDR3 coding DNA: TGTGCCAGCAGTTTTAGGGAACCAAACACCGGGGAGCTGTTTTTT. This chain uses TRBV27 with TRBJ2-2; D not certain. Germline V gene lookup returns CDR1 MNHEY and CDR2 SMNVEV (reference sequence). This CDR3 comprises 15 residues. Deletions cut 3 bases from V and 2 bases from J, with 10 bases between.

In this sample, this clonotype turned up many times. The chain is built from TRBV6-2 or TRBV6-3 and TRBJ2-1, with TRBD2 matching 10 bases. Trimming cost V 2 bases and J 6 bases; bases outside gene matches: 7. Germline loops: CDR1 MNHEY, CDR2 SVGEGT. The CDR3 runs 16 residues. CDR3 residues: CASSYPSGRGGNEQFF. In nucleotides, the CDR3 is TGTGCCAGCAGTTACCCCAGCGGGAGGGGGGGCAATGAGCAGTTCTTC.

This clonotype was detected ten times or more. This rearrangement joins TRBV12-5 to TRBJ2-1, with D possibly matching TRBD1 (5 bases). Germline CDR1 LGHNT, CDR2 FRNRAP. The CDR3 runs 12 residues. V lost 2 bases to trimming and J lost 6 bases, with 5 bases between them. The CDR3 here is CASGLQGNEQFF. The CDR3 nucleotides are TGTGCTAGTGGTTTGCAGGGCAATGAGCAGTTCTTC.

This clonotype was recorded many times. V is TRBV7-6 and J is TRBJ2-3; the D call may be TRBD1 or TRBD2 (5 bases each). The CDR3 sequence is 15 residues long. Germline CDR1 reads SGHVS; CDR2 reads FNYEAQ. V was cut by 4 bases and J by 2 bases, with 13 bases left in between. Written as DNA, the CDR3 is TGTGCCAGCAGCTCCGCCGGGACGCACACAGATACGCAGTATTTT. Its translation is CASSSAGTHTDTQYF.

This clonotype showed up many times. V and J are TRBV19 and TRBJ1-5; D uncertain. Germline V gene lookup returns CDR1 LNHDA and CDR2 SQIVND (reference sequence). There are 13 residues in the CDR3. The V gene lost 5 bases and the J gene lost 7 bases, with 12 bases spanning the gap. In nucleotides, the CDR3 is TGTGCCAGTAGTCCCCCTTCCTTCCAGCCCCAGCATTTT. Its protein is CASSPPSFQPQHF.

Judged by abundance, this clonotype is medium-sized (0.01 to 0.1%). The chain uses TRBV30 and TRBJ2-3; D remains ambiguous. The CDR3 consists of 12 residues. The germline CDR1 and CDR2 sequences are GTSNPN and SVGIG (reference sequence). V was trimmed by 2 bases and J by 3 bases, leaving 6 bases between them. The CDR3 DNA reads TGTGCCTGGAGTCTAGGAACAGATACGCAGTATTTT. Translated, it gives CAWSLGTDTQYF. The full variable domain, in which reference TRBV30 and TRBJ2-3 provide the parts outside the CDR3, is SQTIHQWPATLVQPVGSPLSLECTVEGTSNPNLYWYRQAAGRGLQLLFYSVGIGQISSEVPQNLSASRPQDRQFILSSKKLLLSDSGFYLCAWSLGTDTQYFGPGTRLTVL.

This clonotype was observed at least ten times. The chain links TRBV9 to TRBJ2-1, with TRBD2 matching over 10 bases. V lost 4 bases to trimming and J lost 7 bases; unmatched junction nucleotides: 5. The germline CDR1 and CDR2 sequences are SGDLS and YYNGEE. The CDR3 consists of 14 residues. The CDR3 loop is CASSPRTSGNEQFF. The CDR3 DNA follows: TGTGCCAGCAGCCCACGGACTAGCGGAAATGAGCAGTTCTTC.

This clonotype was seen ten or more times. The V gene is TRBV24-1, the J gene TRBJ2-1, with a weak D call TRBD2 (5 bases). Trimming shortened V by 8 bases and J by 2 bases, and 18 bases separated the two germline ends. The germline gives CDR1 KGHDR, CDR2 SFDVKD. The CDR3 sequence is 16 residues long. CDR3 coding DNA: TGTGCCACCACCGCAAATCCGGGAAGTACCTACAATGAGCAGTTCTTC. Its translation: CATTANPGSTYNEQFF.

V gene TRBV11-2 combines with J gene TRBJ2-7, with 8 bases that match TRBD1. Germline trimming cut 8 bases from V and 5 bases from J; bases unmatched to any gene: 14. Germline assignment: CDR1 SGHAT and CDR2 FQNNGV. CDR3 size: 15 residues. The CDR3 loop reads CASGPDWDRSHEQYF. CDR3 DNA: TGTGCCAGCGGCCCCGACTGGGACAGGTCCCACGAGCAGTACTTC.

Comments on this clonotype: One junction end does not reproduce the germline sequence, and a read error may be involved. The rearrangement links TRBV7-9 to TRBJ2-1, with TRBD2 matching 9 bases. The CDR3 loop spans 15 amino acids. Germline V lookup: CDR1 SEHNR, CDR2 FQNEAQ (reference sequence). CDR3 DNA sequence: TGTGCCAGCTGCTTAGTGGTAGCGGGAGACCATGAGCGGTTCTTC. Its translation is CASCLVVAGDHERFF.

This clonotype has only one observation. A read error is likely, as this CDR3 ends without the conserved phenylalanine or tryptophan. The rearrangement uses TRBV5-1 and TRBJ2-5, with 8 bases lining up with TRBD1. CDR1 and CDR2 from the germline V gene are SGHRS and YFSETQ. This CDR3 is 15 amino acids long. Trimming took 4 bases from V and 4 from J; bases not matched to a gene: 9. CDR3 protein: CASSTWTGWGETQYS. The CDR3 DNA reads as TGCGCCAGCAGCACGTGGACAGGGTGGGGAGAGACCCAGTACTCC.

This clonotype was seen more than once but under ten times. A much larger clone differs from this one at a single base, so this may be a read error. V is TRBV4-1 and J is TRBJ2-3, with D perhaps matching TRBD1 or TRBD2 (6 bases each). This CDR3 spans 15 amino acids. The germline V gene has CDR1 MGHRA and CDR2 YSYEKL. CDR3 bases: TGCGCCAGCAGCCCAACCGGGGGCGGCACAGGTACGCAGTATTTT. Translating it yields CASSPTGGGTGTQYF.

This clonotype has only a few counts. A much larger clone differs from this one at a single base, so this may be a read error. The J gene is TRBJ1-1, the V gene TRBV29-1; D perhaps matches TRBD1 (6 bases). This CDR3 is 14 amino acids long. The V gene's germline CDR1 is SQVTM and CDR2 ANQGSEA. Trimming stripped 8 bases from V and 1 base from J, with 17 bases between. This CDR3 reads CSYGRGGPNTEAFF. CDR3 bases: TGCAGCTACGGAAGGGGGGGCCCGAACACTGAAGCTTTCTTT.

This clonotype has ten or more counts. This chain links TRBV7-2 with TRBJ2-1, with a possible D match to TRBD2 (6 bases). V was pared by 1 base and J by 0 bases, with 10 bases between. The CDR3 runs 16 residues. Germline V gene data show CDR1 as SGHTA and CDR2 as FQGNSA. The CDR3 reads CASSLVVGSSYNEQFF. The CDR3 DNA reads as TGTGCCAGCAGCTTAGTGGTCGGGAGCTCCTACAATGAGCAGTTCTTC.

This clonotype was counted at least ten times. The chain uses TRBV6-2 or TRBV6-3 and TRBJ2-7, with TRBD2 matching over 7 bases. The ends lost 7 bases at V and 3 bases at J; junction bases unmatched: 9. Per germline, CDR1 MNHEY and CDR2 SVGEGT. The CDR3 contains 14 residues. CDR3 in amino acids: CASTRLAEGYEQYF. As DNA, the CDR3 is TGTGCCAGCACCCGGCTAGCGGAAGGCTACGAGCAGTACTTC.

This clonotype was seen only a few times. V is TRBV5-1 and J is TRBJ2-1, with TRBD1 identical over 8 bases. The trim removed 3 bases at V and 2 bases at J, leaving 10 bases unmatched. Germline V CDR1 and CDR2: SGHRS, YFSETQ. The length of the CDR3 is 17 residues. DNA of the CDR3: TGCGCCAGCAGCTCGGACAGGGACCGGCAGACCTACAATGAGCAGTTCTTC. Protein: CASSSDRDRQTYNEQFF.

The table lists this clonotype with many counts. The genes are TRBV10-2 and TRBJ2-7; D ambiguous. The V end was cut by 1 base, the J end by 4 bases, with 11 bases between. CDR3 size: 14 residues. Germline CDR1 reads WSHSY; CDR2 reads SAAADI. The CDR3 is CASSELENHYEQYF. In DNA, the CDR3 is TGCGCCAGCAGTGAGTTGGAGAACCATTACGAGCAGTACTTC.

This clonotype was detected many times. The rearrangement joins TRBV6-6 to TRBJ1-1; D remains ambiguous. Germline V gene lookup returns CDR1 MNHNY and CDR2 SVGAGI (reference sequence). With 5 bases removed from V and 0 bases from J, the gap between germline ends came to 7 bases. The CDR3 length is 13 residues. The CDR3 bases are TGTGCCAGCAGTGCGGGAGTGAACACTGAAGCTTTCTTT. It specifies CASSAGVNTEAFF.